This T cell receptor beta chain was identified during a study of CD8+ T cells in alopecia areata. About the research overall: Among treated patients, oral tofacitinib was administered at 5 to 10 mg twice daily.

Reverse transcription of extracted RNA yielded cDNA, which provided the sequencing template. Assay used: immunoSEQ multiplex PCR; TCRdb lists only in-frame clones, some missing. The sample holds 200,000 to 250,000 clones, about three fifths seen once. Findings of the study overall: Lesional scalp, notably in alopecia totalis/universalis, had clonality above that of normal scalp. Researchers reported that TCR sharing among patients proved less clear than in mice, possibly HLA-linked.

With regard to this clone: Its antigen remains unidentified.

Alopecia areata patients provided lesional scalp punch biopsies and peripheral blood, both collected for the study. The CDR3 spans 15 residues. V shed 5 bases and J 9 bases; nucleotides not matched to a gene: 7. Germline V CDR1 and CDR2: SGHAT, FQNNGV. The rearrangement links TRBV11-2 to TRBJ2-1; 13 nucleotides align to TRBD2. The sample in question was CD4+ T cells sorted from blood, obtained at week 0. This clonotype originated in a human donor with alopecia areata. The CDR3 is CASSPTSGRATEQFF. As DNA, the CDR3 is TGTGCCAGCAGCCCAACTAGCGGGAGGGCCACTGAGCAGTTCTTC.